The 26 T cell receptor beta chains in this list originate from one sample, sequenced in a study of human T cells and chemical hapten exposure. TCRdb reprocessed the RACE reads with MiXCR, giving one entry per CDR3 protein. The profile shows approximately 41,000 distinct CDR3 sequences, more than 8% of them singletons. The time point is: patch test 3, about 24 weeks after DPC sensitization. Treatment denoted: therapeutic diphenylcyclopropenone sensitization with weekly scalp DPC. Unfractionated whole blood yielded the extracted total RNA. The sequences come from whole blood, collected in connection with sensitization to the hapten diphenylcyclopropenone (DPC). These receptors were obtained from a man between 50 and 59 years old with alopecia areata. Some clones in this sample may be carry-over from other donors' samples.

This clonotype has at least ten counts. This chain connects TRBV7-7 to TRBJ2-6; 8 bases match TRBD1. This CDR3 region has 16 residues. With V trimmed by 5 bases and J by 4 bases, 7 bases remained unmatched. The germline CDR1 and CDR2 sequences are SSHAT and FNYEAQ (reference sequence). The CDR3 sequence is CASSDTGGYGANVLTF. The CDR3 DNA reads TGTGCCAGCAGCGATACAGGGGGGTACGGGGCCAACGTCCTGACTTTC.

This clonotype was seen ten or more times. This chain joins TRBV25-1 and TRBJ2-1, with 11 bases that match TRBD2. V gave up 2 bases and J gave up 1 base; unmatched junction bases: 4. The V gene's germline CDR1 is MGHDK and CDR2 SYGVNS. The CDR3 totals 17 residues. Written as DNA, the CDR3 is TGTGCCAGCAGTGAAGGTCGGACTAGCGGGTCCTACAATGAGCAGTTCTTC. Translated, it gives CASSEGRTSGSYNEQFF.

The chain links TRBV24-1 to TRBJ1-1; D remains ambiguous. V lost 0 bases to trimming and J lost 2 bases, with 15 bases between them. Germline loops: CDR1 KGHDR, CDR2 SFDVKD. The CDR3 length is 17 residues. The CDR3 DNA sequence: TGTGCCACCAGTGATTTGAGAATCGAGAGGAAAAACACTGAAGCTTTCTTT. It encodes CATSDLRIERKNTEAFF.

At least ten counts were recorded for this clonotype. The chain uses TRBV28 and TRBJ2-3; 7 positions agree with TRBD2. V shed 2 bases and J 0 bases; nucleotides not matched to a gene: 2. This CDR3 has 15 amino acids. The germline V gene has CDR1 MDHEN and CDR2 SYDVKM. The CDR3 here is CASSLGGESTDTQYF. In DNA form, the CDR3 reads TGTGCCAGCAGTTTAGGGGGGGAGAGCACAGATACGCAGTATTTT.

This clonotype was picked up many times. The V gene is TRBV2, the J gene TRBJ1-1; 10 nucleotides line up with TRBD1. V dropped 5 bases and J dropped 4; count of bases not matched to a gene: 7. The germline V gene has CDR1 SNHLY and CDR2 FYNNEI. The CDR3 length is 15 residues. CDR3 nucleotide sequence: TGTGCCAGCAGTCCCGGGACAGGGGTAGGCACTGAAGCTTTCTTT. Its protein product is CASSPGTGVGTEAFF.

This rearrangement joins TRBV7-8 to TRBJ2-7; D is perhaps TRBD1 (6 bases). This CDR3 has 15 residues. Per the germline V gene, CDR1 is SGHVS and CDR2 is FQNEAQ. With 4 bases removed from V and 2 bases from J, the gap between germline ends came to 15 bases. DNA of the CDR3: TGTGCCAGCAGCTACCAACCGGGACAACCCTACGAGCAGTACTTC. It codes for CASSYQPGQPYEQYF.

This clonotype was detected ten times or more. CDR3 nucleotide sequence: TGTGCCAGCAGCTTAAACGCACAGGGTAGAGAGACCCAGTACTTC. It is translated as CASSLNAQGRETQYF. The chain couples TRBV11-2 to TRBJ2-5; weak D call: TRBD1 (6 bases). Trimming removed 2 bases from V and 4 bases from J, with 14 bases in between. CDR1 is SGHAT, CDR2 FQNNGV, per germline. This CDR3 has 15 amino acids.

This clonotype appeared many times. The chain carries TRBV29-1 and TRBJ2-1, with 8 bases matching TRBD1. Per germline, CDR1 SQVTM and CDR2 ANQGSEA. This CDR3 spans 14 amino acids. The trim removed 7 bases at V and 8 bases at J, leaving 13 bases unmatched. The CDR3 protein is CSARRDRTFDEQFF. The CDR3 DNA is TGCAGCGCCCGCCGGGACAGGACTTTCGATGAGCAGTTCTTC.

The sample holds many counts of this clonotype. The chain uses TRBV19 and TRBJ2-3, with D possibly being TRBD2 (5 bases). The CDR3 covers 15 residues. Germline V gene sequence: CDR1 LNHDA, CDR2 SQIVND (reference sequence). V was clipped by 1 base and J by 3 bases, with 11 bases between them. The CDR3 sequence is CASSIGGFQTDTQYF. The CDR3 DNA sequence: TGTGCCAGTAGTATAGGCGGGTTTCAAACAGATACGCAGTATTTT.

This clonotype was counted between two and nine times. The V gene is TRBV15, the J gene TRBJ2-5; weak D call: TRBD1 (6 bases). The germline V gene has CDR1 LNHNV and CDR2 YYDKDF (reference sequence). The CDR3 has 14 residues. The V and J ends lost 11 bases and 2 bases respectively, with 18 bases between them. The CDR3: CASSTGRPQETQYF. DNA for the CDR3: TGTGCCTCATCGACAGGCCGCCCTCAAGAGACCCAGTACTTC.

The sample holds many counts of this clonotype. CDR3 region: CAISEQREGYEQYF. CDR3 nucleotides: TGTGCCATCAGTGAGCAGCGGGAGGGCTACGAGCAGTACTTC. The chain employs TRBV10-3 and TRBJ2-7; 10 positions match TRBD2. V dropped 2 bases and J dropped 3; count of bases not matched to a gene: 1. Germline V gives CDR1 ENHRY, CDR2 SYGVKD. This CDR3 comprises 14 residues.

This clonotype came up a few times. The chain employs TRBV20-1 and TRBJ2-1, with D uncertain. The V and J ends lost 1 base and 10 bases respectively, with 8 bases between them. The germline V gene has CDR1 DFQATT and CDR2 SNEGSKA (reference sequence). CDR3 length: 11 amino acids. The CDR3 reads CSARGPKEQFF. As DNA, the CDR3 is TGCAGTGCTAGAGGGCCTAAGGAGCAGTTCTTC.

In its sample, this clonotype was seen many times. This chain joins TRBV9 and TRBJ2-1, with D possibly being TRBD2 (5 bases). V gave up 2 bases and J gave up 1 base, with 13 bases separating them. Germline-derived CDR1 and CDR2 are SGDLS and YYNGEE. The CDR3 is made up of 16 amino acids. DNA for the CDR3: TGTGCCAGCAGCGTTGAGGGAGCGGTTTCCTACAATGAGCAGTTCTTC. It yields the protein CASSVEGAVSYNEQFF.

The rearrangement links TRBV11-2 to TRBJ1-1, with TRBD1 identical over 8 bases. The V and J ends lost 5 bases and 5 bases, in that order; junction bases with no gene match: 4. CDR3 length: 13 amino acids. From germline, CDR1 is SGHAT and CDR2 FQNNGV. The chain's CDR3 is CASSGTGGTEAFF. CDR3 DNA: TGTGCCAGCAGCGGGACAGGAGGAACTGAAGCTTTCTTT.

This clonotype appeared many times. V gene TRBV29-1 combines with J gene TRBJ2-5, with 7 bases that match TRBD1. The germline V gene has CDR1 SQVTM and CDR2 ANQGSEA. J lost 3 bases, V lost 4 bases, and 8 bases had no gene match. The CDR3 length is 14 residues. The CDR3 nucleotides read TGCAGCGTTGCCTCCCGGCAGGGGGAAGAGACCCAGTACTTC. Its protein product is CSVASRQGEETQYF.

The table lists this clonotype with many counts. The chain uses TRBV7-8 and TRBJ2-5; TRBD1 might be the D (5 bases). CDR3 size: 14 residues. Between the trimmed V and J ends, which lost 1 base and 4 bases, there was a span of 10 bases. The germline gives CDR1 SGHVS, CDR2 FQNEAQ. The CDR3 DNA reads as TGTGCCAGCAGCTTAGACACAGGCCCAGAGACCCAGTACTTC. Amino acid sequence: CASSLDTGPETQYF.

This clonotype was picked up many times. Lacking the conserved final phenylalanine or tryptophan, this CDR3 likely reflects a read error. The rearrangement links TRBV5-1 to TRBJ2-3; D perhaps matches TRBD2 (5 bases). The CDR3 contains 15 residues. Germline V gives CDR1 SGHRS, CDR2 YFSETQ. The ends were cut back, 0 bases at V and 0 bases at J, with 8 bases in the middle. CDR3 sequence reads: CASSLDGRSTDTQYS. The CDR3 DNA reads TGCGCCAGCAGCTTGGATGGGAGAAGCACAGATACGCAGTATTCT.

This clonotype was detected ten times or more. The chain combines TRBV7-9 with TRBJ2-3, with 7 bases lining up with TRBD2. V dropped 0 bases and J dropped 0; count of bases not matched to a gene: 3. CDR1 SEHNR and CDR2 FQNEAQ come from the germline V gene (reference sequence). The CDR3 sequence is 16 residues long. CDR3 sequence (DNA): TGTGCCAGCAGCTTAGCACTAGCGCCAAGCACAGATACGCAGTATTTT. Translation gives CASSLALAPSTDTQYF.

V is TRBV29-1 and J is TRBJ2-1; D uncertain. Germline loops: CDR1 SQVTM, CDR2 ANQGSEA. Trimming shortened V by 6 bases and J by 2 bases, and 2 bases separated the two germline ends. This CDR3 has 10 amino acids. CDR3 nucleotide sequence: TGCAGCGTGGCCTACAATGAGCAGTTCTTC. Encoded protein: CSVAYNEQFF.

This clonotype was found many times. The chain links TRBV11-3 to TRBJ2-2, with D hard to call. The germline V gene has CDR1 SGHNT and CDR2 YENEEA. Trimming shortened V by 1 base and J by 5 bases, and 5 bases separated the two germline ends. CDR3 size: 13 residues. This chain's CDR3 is CASSLAATGELFF. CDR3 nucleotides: TGTGCCAGCAGCTTAGCTGCGACCGGGGAGCTGTTTTTT.

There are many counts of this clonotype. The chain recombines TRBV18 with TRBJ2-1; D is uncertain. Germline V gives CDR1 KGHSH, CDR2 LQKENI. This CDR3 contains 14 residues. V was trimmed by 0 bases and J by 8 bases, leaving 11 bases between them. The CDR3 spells CASSPPSPAYEQFF. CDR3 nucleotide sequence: TGTGCCAGCTCACCACCGTCCCCGGCCTATGAGCAGTTCTTC. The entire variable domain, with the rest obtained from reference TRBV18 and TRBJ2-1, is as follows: NAGVMQNPRHLVRRRGQEARLRCSPMKGHSHVYWYRQLPEEGLKFMVYLQKENIIDESGMPKERFSAEFPKEGPSILRIQQVVRGDSAAYFCASSPPSPAYEQFFGPGTRLTVL.

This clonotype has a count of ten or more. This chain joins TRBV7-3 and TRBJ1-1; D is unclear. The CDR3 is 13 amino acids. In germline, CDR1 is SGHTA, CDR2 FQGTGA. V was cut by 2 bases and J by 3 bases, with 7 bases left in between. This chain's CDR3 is CASSLRQDTEAFF. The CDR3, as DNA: TGTGCCAGCAGCTTACGGCAGGACACTGAAGCTTTCTTT.

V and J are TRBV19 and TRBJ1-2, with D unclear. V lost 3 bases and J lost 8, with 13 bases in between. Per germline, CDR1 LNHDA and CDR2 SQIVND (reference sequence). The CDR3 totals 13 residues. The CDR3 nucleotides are TGTGCCAGTAGTATCGGCACATCTCAGGGCTACACCTTC. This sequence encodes CASSIGTSQGYTF.

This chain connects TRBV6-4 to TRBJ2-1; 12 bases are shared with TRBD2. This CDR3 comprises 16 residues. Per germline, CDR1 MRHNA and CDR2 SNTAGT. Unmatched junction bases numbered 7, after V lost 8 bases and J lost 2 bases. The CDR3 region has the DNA TGTGCCAGCTCGGGACTAGCGGGCGCCACCTACAATGAGCAGTTCTTC. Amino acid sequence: CASSGLAGATYNEQFF.

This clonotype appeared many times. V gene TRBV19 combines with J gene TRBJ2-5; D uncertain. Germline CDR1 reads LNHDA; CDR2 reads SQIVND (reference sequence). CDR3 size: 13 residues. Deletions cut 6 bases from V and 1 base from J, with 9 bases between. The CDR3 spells CASRPAVQETQYF. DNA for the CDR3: TGTGCCAGTAGGCCAGCAGTCCAAGAGACCCAGTACTTC.

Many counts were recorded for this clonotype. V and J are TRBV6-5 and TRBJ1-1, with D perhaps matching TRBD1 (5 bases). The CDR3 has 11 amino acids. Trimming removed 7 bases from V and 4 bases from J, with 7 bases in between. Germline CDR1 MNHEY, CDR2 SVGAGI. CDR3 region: CASMGGTEAFF. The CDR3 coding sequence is TGTGCCAGCATGGGGGGCACTGAAGCTTTCTTT.